The 12 T cell receptor beta chains given below trace back to one sample, sequenced in a study of CD8 T cells in ankylosing spondylitis. Overall study results and limits: Among TCR beta sequences, a motif of under ten highly homologous variants appeared characteristic of ankylosing spondylitis blood.

Each CDR3 protein is one row after TCRdb ran MiXCR on the 5' RACE reads. This sample has fewer than 550,000 distinct CDR3 sequences, with about 5% found just once. No antigen is known for these receptors. Sequenced sample: blood, either unsorted or a sorted T cell fraction (not recorded which). These receptors originate from a male donor with ankylosing spondylitis.

This clonotype was observed at least ten times. The chain couples TRBV27 to TRBJ1-5; D not certain. Trimming took off 3 bases at V and 0 bases at J, with 9 bases between the two ends. The CDR3 has 15 residues. The germline V gene has CDR1 MNHEY and CDR2 SMNVEV (reference sequence). CDR3 nucleotides: TGTGCCAGCAGTTTTACCCCCTATAGCAATCAGCCCCAGCATTTT. This gives the protein CASSFTPYSNQPQHF.

The chain is built from TRBV30 and TRBJ2-3; the match to TRBD2 covers 7 bases. The germline CDR1 and CDR2 sequences are GTSNPN and SVGIG (reference sequence). The CDR3 runs to 12 residues. V dropped 2 bases and J dropped 6; count of bases not matched to a gene: 2. The CDR3 spells CAWSRGVDTQYF. The CDR3 region has the DNA TGTGCCTGGAGTCGGGGGGTGGATACGCAGTATTTT.

This clonotype was seen ten or more times. CDR3 region: CASKPRYSTDTQYF. The CDR3 nucleotides read TGTGCCAGCAAGCCTCGTTATAGCACAGATACGCAGTATTTT. V gene TRBV7-2 combines with J gene TRBJ2-3; D unclear. The ends were cut back, 7 bases at V and 0 bases at J, with 11 bases in the middle. CDR1 SGHTA and CDR2 FQGNSA come from the germline V gene. This CDR3 is 14 amino acids long.

This clonotype occurred a few times. This sequence joins TRBV29-1 and TRBJ2-3; D gene uncertain. V was pared by 3 bases and J by 0 bases, with 4 bases between. Looked up from germline, CDR1 is SQVTM and CDR2 is ANQGSEA. The CDR3 extends over 12 amino acids. This chain's CDR3 is CSVDTSTDTQYF. CDR3 in DNA: TGCAGCGTTGACACTAGCACAGATACGCAGTATTTT.

This clonotype has ten or more counts. The rearrangement links TRBV5-1 to TRBJ1-2, with a possible D match to TRBD1 (5 bases). The germline CDR1 and CDR2 sequences are SGHRS and YFSETQ. Deletions cut 4 bases from V and 8 bases from J, with 21 bases between. The CDR3 is 15 residues long. The DNA of the CDR3 is TGCGCCAGCAGCCCCACGACGGGGCCCGAAGTGGGCTACACCTTC. Translated, it gives CASSPTTGPEVGYTF.

This clonotype was detected many times. The chain links TRBV9 to TRBJ2-1; D is perhaps TRBD1 or TRBD2 (5 bases each). The V and J ends lost 2 bases and 4 bases respectively, with 13 bases between them. Germline lookup yields CDR1 SGDLS and CDR2 YYNGEE. The CDR3 runs to 15 residues. As DNA, the CDR3 is TGTGCCAGCAGCGTCGGGACCAGGGATTACAATGAGCAGTTCTTC. Protein sequence: CASSVGTRDYNEQFF.

This clonotype has ten or more counts. The chain combines TRBV20-1 with TRBJ2-3; D remains ambiguous. The CDR3 is made up of 15 amino acids. V lost 1 base to trimming and J lost 0 bases, with 11 bases between them. The V gene's germline CDR1 is DFQATT and CDR2 SNEGSKA (reference sequence). The CDR3 sequence is CSARVGSFSTDTQYF. The CDR3 DNA sequence: TGCAGTGCTAGAGTGGGCTCCTTTAGCACAGATACGCAGTATTTT.

Ten or more counts support this clonotype. The V gene is TRBV6-5, the J gene TRBJ2-7; the match to TRBD1 covers 11 bases. Trimming cost V 5 bases and J 2 bases; bases outside gene matches: 11. Germline CDR1 and CDR2: MNHEY and SVGAGI. The CDR3 totals 17 residues. The CDR3 DNA is TGTGCCAGCAGTAACTGGGACAGGGGGACGCGAGCCTACGAGCAGTACTTC. It yields the protein CASSNWDRGTRAYEQYF.

This clonotype was observed a few times. The rearrangement links TRBV7-9 to TRBJ1-4; D call uncertain. Trimming left V 0 bases short and J 3 bases short, with 8 bases between. This CDR3 has 15 amino acids. From germline, CDR1 is SEHNR and CDR2 FQNEAQ (reference sequence). The chain's CDR3 is CASSLARISNEKLFF. CDR3 DNA sequence: TGTGCCAGCAGCTTAGCCCGAATTTCTAATGAAAAACTGTTTTTT.

This clonotype was picked up many times. V gene TRBV9 combines with J gene TRBJ2-3; 9 nucleotides agree with TRBD2. V gave up 3 bases and J gave up 4 bases; unmatched junction bases: 9. CDR3 length: 16 amino acids. Germline V gives CDR1 SGDLS, CDR2 YYNGEE. The CDR3 nucleotides read TGTGCCAGCAGCGCCCTTAGCGGGAGAGAGGCAGATACGCAGTATTTT. Amino acids: CASSALSGREADTQYF.

The table lists this clonotype with many counts. The rearrangement links TRBV6-5 to TRBJ2-2; 8 bases are shared with TRBD1. The V segment lost 0 bases and the J segment 5 bases; nucleotides outside the gene matches: 5. The CDR3 totals 16 residues. The germline V gene encodes CDR1 MNHEY and CDR2 SVGAGI. The CDR3 DNA follows: TGTGCCAGCAGTTACTCGTACAGGGGGGTTACCGGGGAGCTGTTTTTT. Translation: CASSYSYRGVTGELFF.

This clonotype has a count of ten or more. V is TRBV20-1 and J is TRBJ2-6; TRBD2 matches 7 bases. The CDR3 is made up of 15 amino acids. In germline, CDR1 is DFQATT, CDR2 SNEGSKA (reference sequence). V lost 5 bases and J lost 3; bases outside the gene matches: 7. The CDR3 sequence is CSAPGGGVGANVLTF. The CDR3 nucleotides are TGCAGTGCTCCTGGGGGGGGTGTTGGGGCCAACGTCCTGACTTTC.